This T cell receptor (beta chain) was identified during a study of beta chain features in type 1 diabetes. Study conclusions and caveats: Shorter templates may be favored by PCR, equally so in patients and controls.

Sequencing targeted expressed TCRB transcripts, as all isolated RNA had been reverse transcribed. TCRdb keeps only in-frame clones here, not all; method: immunoSEQ multiplex PCR. The profile shows hundreds of thousands of clones, 30% of them singletons. The CDR3 totals 14 residues. CDR1 and CDR2 (germline): MDHEN, SYDVKM. Staining for CD45RO/CCR7/CD25/CD127/CD95/CD27 allowed sorting of CD4+ naive, central memory, regulatory and stem cell-like memory cells. The table lists this clone with a few counts. The antigen is not known. Relative to the germline gene, one junction end is altered; a read error may explain this.

Source material: naive CD4+ T cells from blood. V and J are TRBV28 and TRBJ2-1; D call uncertain. The receptor's source is a man aged 18 to 30 in good health. The CDR3 loop is CSSTLRASYNEQFF. The CDR3, as DNA: TGTTCCAGCACTTTACGGGCTAGCTACAATGAGCAGTTCTTC.